Ten or more counts support the clone carrying this T cell receptor (beta chain). Its antigen is unknown. Sample treatment: PENTA 11 planned treatment interruption arm or continuous ART arm. Participants had taken at least three-drug ART for at least 24 weeks. Sorting from thawed PBMCs isolated naive CD4+ CD45RA+ CD45RO- T cells. The sample originates from a study of HIV-infected children after antiretroviral therapy interruption. Study summary: Interruption-arm samples span weeks 0, 12, interruption end (24 or 48), and about 3 years post-study.

RNA-based 3' RACE libraries used unique molecular identifiers. Each CDR3 protein gets one entry after TCRdb re-called the 3' RACE reads with MiXCR. This sample has about 89,000 distinct CDR3 sequences, with less than 7% found just once. Findings and limits, study-wide: After treatment interruption started, naive CD4+ CDR3 overlap across time points dropped.

The CDR3 is 17 residues long. Germline assignment: CDR1 LGHDT and CDR2 YNNKEL (reference sequence). Losses at the gene ends were 0 bases for V and 2 bases for J; bases not matched to a gene: 9. The sequenced sample was CD45RA+ CD4+ T cells from PBMCs, pooled from several time points, obtained from a donor given antiretroviral therapy, either interrupted or continuous. As to subset: naive CD4+ CD45RA+ CD45RO- T cells. The rearrangement joins TRBV3-1 to TRBJ2-7, with 8 positions matching TRBD1. The TCR was taken from a pool of human donors with HIV. This CDR3 reads CASSQEGLDRATYEQYF. The CDR3 region has the DNA TGTGCCAGCAGCCAAGAGGGATTGGACAGGGCGACCTACGAGCAGTACTTC.